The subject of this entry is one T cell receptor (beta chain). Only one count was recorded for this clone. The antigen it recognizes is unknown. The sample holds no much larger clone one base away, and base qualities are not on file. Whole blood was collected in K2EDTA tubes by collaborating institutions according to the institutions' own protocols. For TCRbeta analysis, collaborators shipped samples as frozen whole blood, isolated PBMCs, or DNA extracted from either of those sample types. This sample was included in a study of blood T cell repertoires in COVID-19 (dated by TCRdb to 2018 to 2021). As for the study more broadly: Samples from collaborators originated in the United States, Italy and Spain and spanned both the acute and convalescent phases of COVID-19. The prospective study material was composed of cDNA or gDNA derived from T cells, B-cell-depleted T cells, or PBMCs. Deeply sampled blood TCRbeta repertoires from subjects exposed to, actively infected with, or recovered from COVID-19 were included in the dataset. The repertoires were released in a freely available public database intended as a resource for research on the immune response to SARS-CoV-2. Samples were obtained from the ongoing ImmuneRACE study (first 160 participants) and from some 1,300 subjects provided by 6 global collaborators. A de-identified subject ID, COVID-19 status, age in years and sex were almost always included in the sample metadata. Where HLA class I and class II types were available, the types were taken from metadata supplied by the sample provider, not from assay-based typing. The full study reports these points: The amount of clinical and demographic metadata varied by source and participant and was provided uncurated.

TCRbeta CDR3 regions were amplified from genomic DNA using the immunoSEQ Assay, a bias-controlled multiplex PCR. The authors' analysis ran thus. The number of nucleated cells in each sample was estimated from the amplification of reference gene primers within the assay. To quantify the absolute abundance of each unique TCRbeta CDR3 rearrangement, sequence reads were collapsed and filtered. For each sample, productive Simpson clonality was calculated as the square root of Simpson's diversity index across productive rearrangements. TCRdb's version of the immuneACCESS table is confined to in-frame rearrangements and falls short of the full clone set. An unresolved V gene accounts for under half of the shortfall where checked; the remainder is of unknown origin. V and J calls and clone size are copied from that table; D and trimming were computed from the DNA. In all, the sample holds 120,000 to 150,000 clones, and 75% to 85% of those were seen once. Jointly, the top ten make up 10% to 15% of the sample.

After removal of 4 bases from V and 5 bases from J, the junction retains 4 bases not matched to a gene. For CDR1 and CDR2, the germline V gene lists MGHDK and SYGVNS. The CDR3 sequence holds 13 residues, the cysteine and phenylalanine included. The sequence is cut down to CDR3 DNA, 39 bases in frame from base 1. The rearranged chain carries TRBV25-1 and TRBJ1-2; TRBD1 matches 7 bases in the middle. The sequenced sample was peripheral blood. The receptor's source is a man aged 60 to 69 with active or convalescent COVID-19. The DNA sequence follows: TGTGCCAGCAGTGCCTCGACAGGGTATGGCTACACCTTC. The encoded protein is CASSASTGYGYTF.